Listed below are T cell receptor beta chains from one sample, sequenced in a study of T cell responses to AZD1222 COVID-19 vaccine. The data were produced by immunoSEQ multiplex PCR, yet TCRdb's version contains in-frame clones alone and is incomplete. The data contain approximately 170,000 clones, around 89% of them seen just once; the ten biggest clones take up about 6.9%. Sequenced here: peripheral blood, sampled on day 0 of AZD1222 vaccination. The source of these receptors is an adult in good health. CDR3s include the opening cysteine and the closing phenylalanine or tryptophan. The order of the fields is V gene, clone size, D gene, J gene, CDR3 protein, CDR3 DNA. A D gene is named only where the DNA matches it firmly. The size of a clone is reported for some rows only, either as once, few or many, or as a class for expanded clones.

v_gene: TRBV4-3; abundance: .; d_gene: .; j_gene: TRBJ1-6; CDR3aa: CASSQESSGNNSPLHF; CDR3nt: TGCGCCAGCAGCCAAGAATCGAGCGGGAATAATTCACCCCTCCACTTT
v_gene: TRBV29-1; abundance: .; d_gene: .; j_gene: TRBJ2-3; CDR3aa: CSAGQNTDTQYF; CDR3nt: TGCAGCGCCGGACAGAACACAGATACGCAGTATTTT
v_gene: TRBV9; abundance: .; d_gene: TRBD2; j_gene: TRBJ2-1; CDR3aa: CASSVSGGALYEQFF; CDR3nt: TGTGCCAGCAGCGTAAGCGGGGGGGCTTTGTATGAGCAGTTCTTC
v_gene: TRBV5-6; abundance: .; d_gene: TRBD2; j_gene: TRBJ2-4; CDR3aa: CASSPGRVDIQYF; CDR3nt: TGTGCCAGCAGCCCTGGGAGGGTCGACATTCAGTACTTC
v_gene: TRBV20-1; abundance: .; d_gene: .; j_gene: TRBJ2-5; CDR3aa: CSATGVETQYF; CDR3nt: TGCAGTGCTACAGGGGTAGAGACCCAGTACTTC
v_gene: TRBV6-5; abundance: .; d_gene: .; j_gene: TRBJ1-1; CDR3aa: CASSYSSLNTEAFF; CDR3nt: TGTGCCAGCAGTTACTCCAGCCTGAACACTGAAGCTTTCTTT
v_gene: TRBV11-1; abundance: once; d_gene: .; j_gene: TRBJ2-3; CDR3aa: CASSLDRVTDTQYF; CDR3nt: TGTGCCAGCAGCTTAGACAGGGTGACAGATACGCAGTATTTT
v_gene: TRBV6-6; abundance: .; d_gene: TRBD1; j_gene: TRBJ2-7; CDR3aa: CASSYPPTGADEQYF; CDR3nt: TGTGCCAGCAGTTACCCGCCGACAGGGGCCGACGAGCAGTACTTC
v_gene: TRBV30; abundance: .; d_gene: .; j_gene: TRBJ2-7; CDR3aa: CAWSPGGVVYEQYF; CDR3nt: TGTGCCTGGAGCCCAGGCGGGGTAGTCTACGAGCAGTACTTC
v_gene: TRBV7-3; abundance: .; d_gene: .; j_gene: TRBJ1-4; CDR3aa: CASSTGPGEKLFF; CDR3nt: TGTGCCAGCAGCACCGGGCCCGGAGAAAAACTGTTTTTT
v_gene: TRBV6-1; abundance: .; d_gene: .; j_gene: TRBJ2-7; CDR3aa: CASSEGFSGKVEQYF; CDR3nt: TGTGCCAGCAGTGAAGGGTTTTCAGGGAAGGTCGAGCAGTACTTC
v_gene: TRBV5-4; abundance: .; d_gene: TRBD1; j_gene: TRBJ1-3; CDR3aa: CASSPPPGQGGNTIYF; CDR3nt: TGTGCCAGCAGCCCCCCCCCGGGACAGGGGGGAAACACCATATATTTT
v_gene: TRBV23-1; abundance: .; d_gene: .; j_gene: TRBJ2-1; CDR3aa: CASRGRRLYNEQFF; CDR3nt: TGCGCCAGCCGGGGACGGCGATTGTACAATGAGCAGTTCTTC
v_gene: TRBV7-3; abundance: .; d_gene: .; j_gene: TRBJ1-4; CDR3aa: CASSPGVGEKLFF; CDR3nt: TGTGCCAGCAGTCCCGGGGTGGGGGAAAAACTGTTTTTT
v_gene: TRBV27; abundance: .; d_gene: .; j_gene: TRBJ2-5; CDR3aa: CASASWGLGETQYF; CDR3nt: TGTGCCAGCGCCTCCTGGGGGCTGGGAGAGACCCAGTACTTC
v_gene: TRBV11-2; abundance: .; d_gene: .; j_gene: TRBJ2-5; CDR3aa: CASSPIGAYKGTQYF; CDR3nt: TGTGCCAGCAGCCCAATCGGGGCCTATAAAGGGACCCAGTACTTC
v_gene: TRBV9; abundance: .; d_gene: .; j_gene: TRBJ1-2; CDR3aa: CASRGTVYLTESNYGYTF; CDR3nt: TGTGCCAGCAGAGGTACGGTTTATCTAACCGAATCTAACTATGGCTACACCTTC
v_gene: TRBV5-1; abundance: .; d_gene: .; j_gene: TRBJ2-1; CDR3aa: CASSLVGDNEQFF; CDR3nt: TGCGCCAGCAGCTTGGTTGGAGACAATGAGCAGTTCTTC
v_gene: TRBV5-4; abundance: .; d_gene: .; j_gene: TRBJ2-5; CDR3aa: CASRSGGQGRETQYF; CDR3nt: TGTGCCAGCAGGTCCGGGGGCCAGGGCCGGGAGACCCAGTACTTC
v_gene: TRBV5-4; abundance: .; d_gene: .; j_gene: TRBJ1-1; CDR3aa: CASSWGQNTEAFF; CDR3nt: TGTGCCAGCAGCTGGGGACAGAACACTGAAGCTTTCTTT
v_gene: TRBV10-2; abundance: .; d_gene: TRBD1; j_gene: TRBJ2-1; CDR3aa: CASSEWTGSYNEQFF; CDR3nt: TGCGCCAGCAGTGAGTGGACAGGCTCCTACAATGAGCAGTTCTTC
v_gene: TRBV9; abundance: .; d_gene: TRBD2; j_gene: TRBJ2-7; CDR3aa: CASSSGLAEAYEQYF; CDR3nt: TGTGCCAGCAGCTCCGGACTAGCGGAGGCGTACGAGCAGTACTTC
v_gene: TRBV21-1; abundance: .; d_gene: .; j_gene: TRBJ2-1; CDR3aa: CASNLSLRDKTDNEQFF; CDR3nt: TGTGCCAGCAACCTGAGCCTCCGGGACAAAACAGACAATGAGCAGTTCTTC
v_gene: TRBV27; abundance: once; d_gene: .; j_gene: TRBJ1-4; CDR3aa: CASRPDSRSTNEKLFF; CDR3nt: TGTGCCAGCAGACCCGACAGCCGGTCGACTAATGAAAAACTGTTTTTT
v_gene: TRBV10-3; abundance: .; d_gene: .; j_gene: TRBJ1-6; CDR3aa: CAITEGGYNSPLHF; CDR3nt: TGTGCCATCACAGAAGGAGGGTATAATTCACCCCTCCACTTT
v_gene: TRBV9; abundance: .; d_gene: TRBD2; j_gene: TRBJ2-5; CDR3aa: CASSVGLAGETQETQYF; CDR3nt: TGTGCCAGCAGCGTAGGACTGGCGGGGGAGACCCAAGAGACCCAGTACTTC
v_gene: TRBV3-1/TRBV3-2; abundance: .; d_gene: TRBD1; j_gene: TRBJ1-4; CDR3aa: CASSQGQGDEKLFF; CDR3nt: TGTGCCAGCAGCCAAGGACAGGGGGACGAAAAACTGTTTTTT
v_gene: TRBV2; abundance: .; d_gene: .; j_gene: TRBJ2-2; CDR3aa: CASSVEIANTGELFF; CDR3nt: TGTGCCAGCAGTGTAGAGATCGCGAACACCGGGGAGCTGTTTTTT
v_gene: TRBV3-1/TRBV3-2; abundance: .; d_gene: TRBD1; j_gene: TRBJ1-3; CDR3aa: CASSQERLLTGERWNTIYF; CDR3nt: TGTGCCAGCAGCCAAGAAAGACTCCTGACAGGGGAAAGGTGGAACACCATATATTTT
v_gene: TRBV27; abundance: .; d_gene: TRBD2; j_gene: TRBJ2-5; CDR3aa: CASSLDRAGQETQYF; CDR3nt: TGTGCCAGCAGTCTAGACCGAGCGGGACAAGAGACCCAGTACTTC
v_gene: TRBV5-1; abundance: .; d_gene: TRBD2; j_gene: TRBJ2-5; CDR3aa: CASSSAGGKQETQYF; CDR3nt: TGCGCCAGCAGCTCGGCGGGGGGGAAGCAAGAGACCCAGTACTTC
v_gene: TRBV10-3; abundance: .; d_gene: TRBD1; j_gene: TRBJ1-1; CDR3aa: CAISLDRGHTEAFF; CDR3nt: TGTGCCATCAGCTTGGACAGGGGGCACACTGAAGCTTTCTTT
v_gene: TRBV18; abundance: .; d_gene: .; j_gene: TRBJ2-3; CDR3aa: CASSPPKGAPDTQYF; CDR3nt: TGTGCCAGCTCACCACCGAAAGGGGCTCCAGATACGCAGTATTTT
v_gene: TRBV11-3; abundance: .; d_gene: TRBD1; j_gene: TRBJ1-5; CDR3aa: CASRETGGLCNQPQHF; CDR3nt: TGTGCCAGCAGGGAAACAGGGGGATTATGCAATCAGCCCCAGCATTTT
v_gene: TRBV7-9; abundance: .; d_gene: .; j_gene: TRBJ1-1; CDR3aa: CASSLRSRQGRHTEAFF; CDR3nt: TGTGCCAGCAGCTTGAGATCGAGGCAGGGTCGTCACACTGAAGCTTTCTTT
v_gene: TRBV19; abundance: .; d_gene: .; j_gene: TRBJ2-6; CDR3aa: CASSMVSGANVLTF; CDR3nt: TGTGCCAGTAGTATGGTTTCTGGGGCCAACGTCCTGACTTTC
v_gene: TRBV19; abundance: .; d_gene: .; j_gene: TRBJ2-3; CDR3aa: CASSIRSSTDTQYF; CDR3nt: TGTGCCAGTAGTATAAGGTCTAGCACAGATACGCAGTATTTT
v_gene: TRBV2; abundance: few; d_gene: TRBD2; j_gene: TRBJ2-3; CDR3aa: CASSEGSGANTDTQYF; CDR3nt: TGTGCCAGCAGTGAAGGAAGCGGGGCTAACACAGATACGCAGTATTTT
v_gene: TRBV5-5; abundance: once; d_gene: TRBD1; j_gene: TRBJ1-2; CDR3aa: CASSPLTGTDYGYTF; CDR3nt: TGTGCCAGCAGCCCTTTAACCGGGACAGACTATGGCTACACCTTC
v_gene: TRBV5-6; abundance: .; d_gene: .; j_gene: TRBJ1-1; CDR3aa: CASSLVGGNTEAFF; CDR3nt: TGTGCCAGCAGCTTGGTAGGGGGGAACACTGAAGCTTTCTTT
v_gene: TRBV7-8; abundance: once; d_gene: TRBD2; j_gene: TRBJ2-1; CDR3aa: CASSFGTSGGLEQFF; CDR3nt: TGTGCCAGCAGCTTCGGGACTAGCGGGGGGCTGGAGCAGTTCTTC
v_gene: TRBV5-1; abundance: .; d_gene: TRBD1; j_gene: TRBJ2-7; CDR3aa: CASSLQYEGADEQYF; CDR3nt: TGCGCCAGCAGCTTGCAGTACGAGGGGGCCGACGAGCAGTACTTC
v_gene: TRBV5-4; abundance: .; d_gene: .; j_gene: TRBJ1-1; CDR3aa: CASSLPRQNTEAFF; CDR3nt: TGTGCCAGCAGCTTGCCCAGACAGAACACTGAAGCTTTCTTT
v_gene: TRBV27; abundance: .; d_gene: .; j_gene: TRBJ1-5; CDR3aa: CASSAGDAVQPQHF; CDR3nt: TGTGCCAGCAGTGCAGGGGACGCCGTTCAGCCCCAGCATTTT
v_gene: TRBV27; abundance: .; d_gene: TRBD1; j_gene: TRBJ1-1; CDR3aa: CASSSTLGQGNTEAFF; CDR3nt: TGTGCCAGCAGTTCAACCCTGGGACAGGGGAACACTGAAGCTTTCTTT
v_gene: TRBV3-1/TRBV3-2; abundance: .; d_gene: .; j_gene: TRBJ1-1; CDR3aa: CASSRSNREDTEAFF; CDR3nt: TGTGCCAGCAGCCGGAGCAACAGGGAGGACACTGAAGCTTTCTTT
v_gene: TRBV9; abundance: .; d_gene: .; j_gene: TRBJ1-6; CDR3aa: CASSVGGDNSPLHF; CDR3nt: TGTGCCAGCAGCGTAGGGGGGGACAATTCACCCCTCCACTTT
v_gene: TRBV27; abundance: .; d_gene: .; j_gene: TRBJ2-5; CDR3aa: CASSLERGETQYF; CDR3nt: TGTGCCAGCAGTTTGGAGAGGGGAGAGACCCAGTACTTC
v_gene: TRBV9; abundance: .; d_gene: .; j_gene: TRBJ1-5; CDR3aa: CASSAGKRENRYQPQHF; CDR3nt: TGTGCCAGCAGCGCCGGGAAAAGAGAGAATAGGTATCAGCCCCAGCATTTT